This TCR beta chain was obtained from a study of T-cell reconstitution after alpha-beta-depleted transplantation in children. Preparing the TCRbeta library involved the use of unique molecular identifiers. Via MiXCR, TCRdb re-called the PCR reads, giving one row per CDR3 protein. This table holds 500,000 to 600,000 distinct CDR3 sequences, 15% to 20% found once. Trimming took 4 bases from V and 0 from J, leaving 12 bases between them. The CDR3 loop spans 15 amino acids. Sequencing was performed on PBMCs from the stem cell graft donor, taken from the stem cell graft. The chain combines TRBV12-3 or TRBV12-4 with TRBJ1-1, with unresolved D. This receptor was obtained from a human donor who donated a stem cell graft to a child with acute lymphoblastic leukemia. The CDR3: CASSSRTGMNTEAFF. CDR3 DNA: TGTGCCAGCAGTTCTCGGACGGGAATGAACACTGAAGCTTTCTTT.